This T cell receptor beta chain was captured in a study of blood T cell repertoires in COVID-19 (dated by TCRdb to 2019 to 2021). Regarding the complete study: Samples from collaborators originated in the United States, Italy and Spain and spanned both the acute and convalescent phases of COVID-19. Samples came from the ongoing ImmuneRACE study (first 160 participants) plus 1,254 subjects from 6 global collaborators. The repertoires were released in a freely available public database meant as a resource for research on the immune response to SARS-CoV-2. The dataset comprised deeply sampled blood TCRbeta repertoires from subjects exposed to, actively infected with, or recovered from COVID-19. HLA class I and class II types, where available, came from metadata supplied by the sample provider rather than from assay-based typing. The material from the prospective study consisted of cDNA or gDNA derived from T cells, B-cell-depleted T cells, or PBMCs. A de-identified subject ID, COVID-19 status, age in years and sex were almost always included in the sample metadata.

The immunoSEQ Assay, a bias-controlled multiplex PCR, was used to amplify TCRbeta CDR3 regions from genomic DNA. Per the original workflow: Nucleated cell counts per sample were estimated from amplification of reference gene primers within the assay. Sequence reads were collapsed and filtered to measure the absolute abundance of every unique TCRbeta CDR3 rearrangement. Productive Simpson clonality was computed per sample as the square root of Simpson's diversity index over productive rearrangements. Imported from immuneACCESS, the table was reduced by TCRdb to in-frame sequences with V and J called. These copies leave out some clones; in studies compared against another copy, an unresolved V gene accounts for under half, and the cause of the remainder is not known. The DNA gave D and trimming, while V, J and clone size come from that table. The sample includes over 250,000 clones, with 85% to 90% observed a single time. About 2% of the sample is held by the ten biggest clonotypes.

Study-wide conclusions, independent of this receptor: How much clinical and demographic metadata was included differed by source and by participant, and the metadata was provided uncurated.

Enrolling through a virtual design, the prospective study's participants ranged in age from roughly 18 to 100 years and lived across 20 to 30 United States geographic areas. In the prospective study, cohorts were assigned on the basis of participant-reported clinical history obtained from a screening survey and a study questionnaire. For ImmuneRACE Cohort 3, a participant was defined as recovered based on two consecutive negative NP/OP PCR tests, clearance by a healthcare professional, or resolution of symptoms. Each participant in the prospective study had whole blood, serum and a nasopharyngeal or oropharyngeal swab collected by mobile phlebotomists. Additional blood draws and questionnaires over an approximately 2-month period could optionally be provided by prospective study participants. Before DNA extraction, blood samples from the prospective study were shipped at room temperature or frozen.

Notes on this clone: Its antigen is currently not known. No base quality information exists; no much larger clone differs at one position.

Measured from the cysteine to the phenylalanine, the CDR3 is 16 residues long. Just the 48-base CDR3 DNA is kept, in frame starting at base 1. V sheds 4 bases and J sheds 2 bases, leaving 14 bases between their ends. Sequences SGHNT (CDR1) and YENEEA (CDR2) are obtained from the germline V gene. This receptor was taken from a woman in her fifties or sixties who had recovered from COVID-19. What was sequenced was PBMCs or T cells enriched from blood (not recorded which). The chain is made from TRBV11-3 and TRBJ1-4; the best D guess is TRBD1, with 6 bases matching. The CDR3 protein: CASSSTLRGTNEKLFF. The sequence in DNA is TGTGCCAGCAGCTCAACCCTCAGGGGCACTAATGAAAAACTGTTTTTT.